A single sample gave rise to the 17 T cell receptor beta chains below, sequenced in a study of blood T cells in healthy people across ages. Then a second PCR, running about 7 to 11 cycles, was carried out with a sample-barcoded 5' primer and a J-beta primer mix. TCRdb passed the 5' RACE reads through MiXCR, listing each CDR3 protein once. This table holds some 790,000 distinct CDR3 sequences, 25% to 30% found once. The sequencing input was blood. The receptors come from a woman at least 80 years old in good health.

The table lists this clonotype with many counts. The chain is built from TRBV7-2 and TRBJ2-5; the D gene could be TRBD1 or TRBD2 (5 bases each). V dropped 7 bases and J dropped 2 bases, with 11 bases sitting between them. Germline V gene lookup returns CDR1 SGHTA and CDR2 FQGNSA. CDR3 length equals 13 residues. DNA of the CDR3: TGTGCCAGCACCCCGGGGCGGCAAGAGACCCAGTACTTC. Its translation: CASTPGRQETQYF.

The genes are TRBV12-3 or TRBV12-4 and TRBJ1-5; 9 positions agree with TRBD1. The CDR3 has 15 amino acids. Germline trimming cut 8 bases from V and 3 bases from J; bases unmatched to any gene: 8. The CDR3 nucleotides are TGTGCCAGCCTGGCGGACAGGGGATTCAATCAGCCCCAGCATTTT. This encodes CASLADRGFNQPQHF.

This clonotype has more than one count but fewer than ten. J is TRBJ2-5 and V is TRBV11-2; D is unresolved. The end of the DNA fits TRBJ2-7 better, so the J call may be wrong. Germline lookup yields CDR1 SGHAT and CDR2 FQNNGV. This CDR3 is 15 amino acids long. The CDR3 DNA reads TGTGCCAGCAGCTTCGGTGTAGGGCCTCGGTACGAGCAGTACTTC. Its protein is CASSFGVGPRYEQYF.

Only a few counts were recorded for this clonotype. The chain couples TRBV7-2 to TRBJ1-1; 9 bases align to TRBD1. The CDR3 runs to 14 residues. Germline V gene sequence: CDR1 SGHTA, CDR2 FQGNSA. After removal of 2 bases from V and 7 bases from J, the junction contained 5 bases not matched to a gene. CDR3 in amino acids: CASSLRGTGLEAFF. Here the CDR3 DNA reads TGTGCCAGCAGCTTAAGGGGGACAGGGCTTGAAGCTTTCTTT.

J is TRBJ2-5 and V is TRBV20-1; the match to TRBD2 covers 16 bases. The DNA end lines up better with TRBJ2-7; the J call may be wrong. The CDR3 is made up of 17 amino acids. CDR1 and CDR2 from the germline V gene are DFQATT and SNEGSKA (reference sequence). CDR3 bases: TGCAGTGCTAGAGCATGGGGACTAGCGGGAGGGACCTACGAGCAGTACTTC. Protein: CSARAWGLAGGTYEQYF.

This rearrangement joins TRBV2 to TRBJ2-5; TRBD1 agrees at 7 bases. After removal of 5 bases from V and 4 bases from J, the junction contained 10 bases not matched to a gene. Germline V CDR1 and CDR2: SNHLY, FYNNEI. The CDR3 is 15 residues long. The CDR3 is CASSSQQGLRETQYF. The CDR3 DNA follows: TGTGCCAGCAGTAGTCAACAGGGGCTCAGAGAGACCCAGTACTTC.

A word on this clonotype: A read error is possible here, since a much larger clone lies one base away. In nucleotides, the CDR3 is TGTGCCGGCAGAAGGGACAGGGGAGGCACTGAAGCTTTCTTT. This gives the protein CAGRRDRGGTEAFF. This chain joins TRBV12-3 or TRBV12-4 and TRBJ1-1; 10 bases align to TRBD1. The CDR3 is 14 amino acids.

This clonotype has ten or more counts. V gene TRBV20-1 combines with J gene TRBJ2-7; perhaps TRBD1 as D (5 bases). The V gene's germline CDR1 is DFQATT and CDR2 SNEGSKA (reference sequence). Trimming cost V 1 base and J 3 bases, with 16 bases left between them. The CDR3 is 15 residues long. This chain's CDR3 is CSARVRTKGNYEQYF. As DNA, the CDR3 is TGCAGTGCTAGAGTGAGAACGAAGGGGAACTACGAGCAGTACTTC.

The CDR3 spells CASSLLNAQYF. In DNA, the CDR3 is TGTGCCAGCAGCTTGCTTAATGCGCAGTACTTC. This chain links TRBV7-2 with TRBJ2-7; no definite D call. Trimming shortened V by 3 bases and J by 9 bases, and 9 bases separated the two germline ends. The length of the CDR3 is 11 residues. Germline CDR1 is SGHTA and CDR2 is FQGNSA. Full variable domain (remainder filled in from reference TRBV7-2 and TRBJ2-7): GAGVSQSPSNKVTEKGKDVELRCDPISGHTALYWYRQSLGQGLEFLIYFQGNSAPDKSGLPSDRFSAERTGGSVSTLTIQRTQQEDSAVYLCASSLLNAQYFGPGTRLTVT.

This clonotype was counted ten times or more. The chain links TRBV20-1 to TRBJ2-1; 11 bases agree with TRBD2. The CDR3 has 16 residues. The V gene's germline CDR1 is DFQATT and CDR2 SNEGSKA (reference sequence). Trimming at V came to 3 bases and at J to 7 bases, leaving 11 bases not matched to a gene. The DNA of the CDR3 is TGCAGTGCTAGGCCCTTACTAGCGGGGGTCGGAAATGAGCAGTTCTTC. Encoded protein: CSARPLLAGVGNEQFF.

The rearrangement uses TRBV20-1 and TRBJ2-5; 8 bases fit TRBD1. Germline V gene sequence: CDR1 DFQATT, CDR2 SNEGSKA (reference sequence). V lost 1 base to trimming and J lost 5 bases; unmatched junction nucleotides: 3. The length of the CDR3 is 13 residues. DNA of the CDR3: TGCAGTGCTAGAGGACAGGGGTGGGAGACCCAGTACTTC. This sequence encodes CSARGQGWETQYF.

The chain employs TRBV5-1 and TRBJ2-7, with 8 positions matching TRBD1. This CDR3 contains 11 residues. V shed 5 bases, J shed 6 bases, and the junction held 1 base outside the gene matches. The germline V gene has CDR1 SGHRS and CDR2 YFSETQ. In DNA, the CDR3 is TGCGCCAGCAGACAGGGGGGCGAGCAGTACTTC. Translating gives CASRQGGEQYF.

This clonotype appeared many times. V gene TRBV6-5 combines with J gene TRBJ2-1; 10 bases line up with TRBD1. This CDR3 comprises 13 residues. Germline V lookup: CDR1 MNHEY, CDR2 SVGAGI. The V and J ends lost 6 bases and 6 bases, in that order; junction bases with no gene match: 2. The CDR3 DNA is TGTGCCAGCAGGACAGGGGGCCGCAATGAGCAGTTCTTC. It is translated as CASRTGGRNEQFF.

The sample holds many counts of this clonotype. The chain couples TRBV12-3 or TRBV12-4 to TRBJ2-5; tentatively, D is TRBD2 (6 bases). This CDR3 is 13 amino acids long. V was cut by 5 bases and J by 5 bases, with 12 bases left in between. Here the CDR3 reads CASSQAGRETQYF. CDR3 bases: TGTGCCAGCAGTCAGGCAGGGAGGGAGACCCAGTACTTC.

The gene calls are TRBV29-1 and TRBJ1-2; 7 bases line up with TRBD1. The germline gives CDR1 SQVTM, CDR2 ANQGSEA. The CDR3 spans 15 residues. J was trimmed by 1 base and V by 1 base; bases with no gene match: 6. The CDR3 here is CSVEVSGTVNYGYTF. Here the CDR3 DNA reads TGCAGCGTTGAAGTCTCCGGGACAGTTAACTATGGCTACACCTTC.

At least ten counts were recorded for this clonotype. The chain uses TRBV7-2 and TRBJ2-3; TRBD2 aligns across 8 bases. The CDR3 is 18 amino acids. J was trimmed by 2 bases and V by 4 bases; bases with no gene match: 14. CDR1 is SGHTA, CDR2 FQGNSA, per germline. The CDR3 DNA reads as TGTGCCAGCAGCTCCCCCCCCTCTATGCGGGGGGTCACAGATACGCAGTATTTT. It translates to CASSSPPSMRGVTDTQYF.

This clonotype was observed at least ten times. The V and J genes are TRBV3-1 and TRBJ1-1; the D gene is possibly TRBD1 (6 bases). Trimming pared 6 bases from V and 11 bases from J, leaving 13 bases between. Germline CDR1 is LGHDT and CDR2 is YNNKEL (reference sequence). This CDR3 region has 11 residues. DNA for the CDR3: TGTGCCAGCAGTTCAACAGGGCTTGCTTTCTTT. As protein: CASSSTGLAFF. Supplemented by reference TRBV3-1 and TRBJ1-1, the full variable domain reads DTAVSQTPKYLVTQMGNDKSIKCEQNLGHDTMYWYKQDSKKFLKIMFSYNNKELIINETVPNRFSPKSPDKAHLNLHINSLELGDSAVYFCASSSTGLAFFGQGTRLTVV.